These T cell receptor beta chains were read from a single sample in a study of T cells in Graves' hyperthyroidism and ophthalmopathy. TCRdb independently ran MiXCR on the multiplex PCR reads; one entry per CDR3 protein. Among fewer than 900,000 distinct CDR3 sequences listed, 16% were seen once. The material sequenced was blood. These TCRs come from a man younger than 35 with Graves' hyperthyroidism. The CDR3 runs from the conserved cysteine through the conserved F or W. The order of the fields is V gene, D gene, J gene, clone size, CDR3 protein, CDR3 DNA. D genes are given only for firm matches. The size of a clone is reported for some rows only, either as once, few or many, or as a class for expanded clones.

TRBV28	TRBD2	TRBJ2-7	few	CASRGGGAFYEQYF	TGTGCCAGCAGAGGCGGGGGGGCCTTCTACGAGCAGTACTTC
TRBV28	TRBD1	TRBJ2-7	once	CASSSPGTGLRYEQYF	TGTGCCAGCAGTTCCCCCGGGACAGGGCTCCGGTACGAGCAGTACTTC
TRBV14	-	TRBJ1-2	few	CASSQGVKSYGYTF	TGTGCCAGCAGCCAAGGAGTAAAAAGCTATGGCTACACCTTC
TRBV28	-	TRBJ2-7	many	CASSEWTPSYEQYF	TGTGCCAGCAGTGAATGGACTCCTTCCTACGAGCAGTACTTC
TRBV12-3/TRBV12-4	-	TRBJ2-7	many	CASSFGGQAPYEQYF	TGTGCCAGCAGTTTTGGGGGACAAGCTCCCTACGAGCAGTACTTC
TRBV29-1	-	TRBJ2-7	once	CSVDPQLTRSEQYF	TGCAGCGTTGACCCCCAACTCACAAGAAGCGAGCAGTACTTC
TRBV11-1	-	TRBJ2-5	many	CASSLAGGLLYQETQYF	TGTGCCAGCAGCTTAGCGGGAGGACTCCTGTACCAAGAGACCCAGTACTTC
TRBV6-2/TRBV6-3	TRBD2	TRBJ2-6	many	CASSRLAGLSGANVLTF	TGTGCCAGCAGCCGATTAGCGGGTCTCTCTGGGGCCAACGTCCTGACTTTC
TRBV28	-	TRBJ1-1	many	CATLGGYTEAFF	TGTGCCACCCTGGGGGGTTACACTGAAGCTTTCTTT
TRBV12-3/TRBV12-4	-	TRBJ2-7	many	CASSSNLGYEQYF	TGTGCCAGCAGTTCCAACCTAGGGTACGAGCAGTACTTC
TRBV28	-	TRBJ2-7	-	CASRYGQPSYEQYF	TGTGCCAGCAGATACGGACAGCCCTCCTACGAGCAGTACTTC
TRBV5-6	-	TRBJ2-3	few	CASSLAPGGGPDTQYF	TGTGCCAGCAGCTTGGCGCCAGGAGGGGGGCCAGATACGCAGTATTTT
TRBV28	TRBD1	TRBJ2-3	many	CATGTGYDGDTQYF	TGTGCCACCGGGACAGGGTATGACGGAGATACGCAGTATTTT
TRBV27	-	TRBJ2-7	many	CASQGWGEQYF	TGTGCCAGCCAAGGGTGGGGCGAGCAGTACTTC
TRBV19	-	TRBJ1-1	-	CASSIYWDTEAFF	TGTGCCAGTAGTATTTATTGGGACACTGAAGCTTTCTTT
TRBV27	TRBD2	TRBJ2-7	few	CASSLQWGRAYEQYF	TGTGCCAGCAGTTTACAGTGGGGGAGGGCCTACGAGCAGTACTTC
TRBV12-3/TRBV12-4	-	TRBJ2-4	-	CASSLSGRGNIQYF	TGTGCCAGCAGTTTATCAGGGCGCGGAAACATTCAGTACTTC
TRBV13	TRBD2	TRBJ2-1	few	CASRGEGTSLYNEQFF	TGTGCCAGCAGGGGGGAAGGGACTAGTTTGTACAATGAGCAGTTCTTC
TRBV11-2	-	TRBJ2-7	many	CASTKPGQMNYEQYF	TGTGCCAGCACCAAACCGGGACAAATGAACTACGAGCAGTACTTC
TRBV6-5	TRBD1	TRBJ2-3	-	CASSYSIHSYRGRSNPDTQYF	TGTGCCAGCAGTTACTCGATTCACAGCTACAGGGGCCGCTCGAACCCAGATACGCAGTATTTT
TRBV27	-	TRBJ2-2	few	CASRELQGYTGELFF	TGTGCCAGCAGAGAACTGCAGGGGTACACCGGGGAGCTGTTTTTT
TRBV6-1	TRBD1	TRBJ2-7	-	CAGTSSRGTGSHEQYF	TGTGCCGGCACCTCTAGTCGCGGGACAGGGAGCCACGAGCAGTACTTC
TRBV11-2	-	TRBJ2-7	-	CASSLTGRHEQYF	TGTGCCAGCAGCTTAACAGGGCGCCACGAGCAGTACTTC
TRBV11-2	TRBD2	TRBJ2-4	-	CASSQSGGSPIQYF	TGTGCCAGCAGCCAAAGCGGCGGGAGCCCTATTCAGTACTTC
TRBV2	TRBD1	TRBJ1-2	few	CASCGTASNYGYTF	TGTGCCAGCTGCGGGACAGCCTCTAACTATGGCTACACCTTC
TRBV7-2	-	TRBJ2-3	many	CASSFSIPMTDTQYF	TGTGCCAGCAGCTTTAGCATCCCGATGACAGATACGCAGTATTTT
TRBV7-9	-	TRBJ2-1	-	CASGTSGTGKFF	TGTGCCAGCGGAACCTCCGGGACCGGGAAGTTCTTC
TRBV9	-	TRBJ1-5	many	CASSVGGTNQPQHF	TGTGCCAGCAGCGTAGGGGGCACCAATCAGCCCCAGCATTTT
TRBV14	-	TRBJ2-3	-	CASSQTLGDTQYF	TGTGCCAGCAGCCAAACTTTGGGAGATACGCAGTATTTT
TRBV6-2/TRBV6-3	TRBD1	TRBJ1-5	few	CASSYSTGVAQPQHF	TGTGCCAGCAGTTACTCTACAGGGGTGGCTCAGCCCCAGCATTTT
TRBV4-2	-	TRBJ2-7	-	CASSQEKHREQYF	TGTGCCAGCAGCCAAGAAAAGCACCGCGAGCAGTACTTC
TRBV2	TRBD2	TRBJ2-2	-	CASSATSGRGELFF	TGTGCCAGCAGTGCAACTAGCGGGAGAGGGGAGCTGTTTTTT
TRBV13	-	TRBJ2-7	few	CAGSSVGYEQYF	TGTGCCGGCAGTTCGGTTGGCTACGAGCAGTACTTC
TRBV28	-	TRBJ1-5	-	CASSAGPSSQPQHF	TGTGCCAGCAGTGCGGGACCTTCGAGTCAGCCCCAGCATTTT
TRBV7-2	TRBD2	TRBJ2-7	-	CASSLEGREHSYEQYF	TGTGCCAGCAGCTTAGAGGGGCGGGAGCACTCCTACGAGCAGTACTTC
TRBV7-2	TRBD2	TRBJ2-7	many	CASRTLAGHEQYF	TGTGCCAGCAGAACTCTAGCGGGTCACGAGCAGTACTTC
TRBV29-1	-	TRBJ1-5	-	CSVASGSGSNQPQHF	TGCAGCGTTGCTTCCGGGTCTGGGAGCAATCAGCCCCAGCATTTT
TRBV12-3/TRBV12-4	-	TRBJ2-3	many	CASIRENRDTQYF	TGTGCCAGCATCCGGGAGAACAGAGATACGCAGTATTTT
TRBV11-2	-	TRBJ2-3	many	CASSLTALNTQYF	TGTGCCAGCAGCTTAACGGCCCTCAATACGCAGTATTTT